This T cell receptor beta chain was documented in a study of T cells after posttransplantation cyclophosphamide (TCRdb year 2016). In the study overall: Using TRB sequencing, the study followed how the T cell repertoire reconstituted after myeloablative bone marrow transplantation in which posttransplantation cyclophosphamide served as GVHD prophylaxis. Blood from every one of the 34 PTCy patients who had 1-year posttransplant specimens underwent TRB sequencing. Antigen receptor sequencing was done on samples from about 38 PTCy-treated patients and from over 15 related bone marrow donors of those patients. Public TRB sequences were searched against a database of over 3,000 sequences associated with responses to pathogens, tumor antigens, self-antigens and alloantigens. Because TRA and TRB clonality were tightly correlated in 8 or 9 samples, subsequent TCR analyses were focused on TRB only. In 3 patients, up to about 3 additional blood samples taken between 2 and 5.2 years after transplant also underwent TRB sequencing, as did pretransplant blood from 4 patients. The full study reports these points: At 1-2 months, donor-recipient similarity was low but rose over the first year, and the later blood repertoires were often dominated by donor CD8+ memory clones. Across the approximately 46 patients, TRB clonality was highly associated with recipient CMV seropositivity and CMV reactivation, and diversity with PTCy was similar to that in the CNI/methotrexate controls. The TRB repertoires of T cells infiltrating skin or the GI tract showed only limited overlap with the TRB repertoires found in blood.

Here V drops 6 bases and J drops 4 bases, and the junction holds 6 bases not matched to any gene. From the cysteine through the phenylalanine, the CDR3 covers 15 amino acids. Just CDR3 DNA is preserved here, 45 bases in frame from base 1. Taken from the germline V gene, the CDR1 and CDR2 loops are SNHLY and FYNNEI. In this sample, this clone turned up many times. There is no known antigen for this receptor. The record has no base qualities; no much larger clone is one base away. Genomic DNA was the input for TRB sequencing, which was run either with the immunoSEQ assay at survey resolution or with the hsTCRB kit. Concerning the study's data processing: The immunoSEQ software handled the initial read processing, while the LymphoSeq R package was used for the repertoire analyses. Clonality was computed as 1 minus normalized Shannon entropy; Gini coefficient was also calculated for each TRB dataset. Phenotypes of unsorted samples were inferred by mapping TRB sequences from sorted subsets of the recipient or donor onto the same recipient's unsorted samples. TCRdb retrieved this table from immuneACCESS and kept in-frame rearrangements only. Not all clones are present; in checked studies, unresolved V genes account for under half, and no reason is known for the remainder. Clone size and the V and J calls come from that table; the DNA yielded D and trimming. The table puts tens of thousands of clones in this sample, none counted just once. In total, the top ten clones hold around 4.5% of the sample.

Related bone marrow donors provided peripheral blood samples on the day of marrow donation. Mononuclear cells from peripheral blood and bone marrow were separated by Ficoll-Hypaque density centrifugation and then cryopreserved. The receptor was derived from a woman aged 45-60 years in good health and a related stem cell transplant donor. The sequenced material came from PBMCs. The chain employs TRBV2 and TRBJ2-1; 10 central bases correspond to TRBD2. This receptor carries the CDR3 CASRAGLARYNEQFF. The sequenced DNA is TGTGCCAGCAGGGCGGGACTAGCGCGGTACAATGAGCAGTTCTTC.